A single sample is the source of the 5 T cell receptor beta chains below, sequenced in a study of PD-L1 blockade in urothelial cancer. Libraries were prepared by immunoSEQ multiplex PCR; TCRdb keeps only in-frame clonotypes and omits some of them. The sample consists of some 52,000 clones, around 82% of them appearing once. The sample here was PBMCs, taken around atezolizumab (anti-PD-L1) treatment. The receptors stem from a man in his forties with urothelial cancer.

V and J are TRBV19 and TRBJ2-7, with a weak D call TRBD2 (6 bases). The V gene lost 6 bases and the J gene lost 6 bases, with 18 bases spanning the gap. Germline V gives CDR1 LNHDA, CDR2 SQIVND (reference sequence). The CDR3 consists of 14 residues. Here the CDR3 DNA reads TGTGCCAGTAGACAGCGGGCCCATCCCTCCGAGCAGTACTTC. Amino acids: CASRQRAHPSEQYF. The full variable domain, rest sourced from reference TRBV19 and TRBJ2-7, is DGGITQSPKYLFRKEGQNVTLSCEQNLNHDAMYWYRQDPGQGLRLIYYSQIVNDFQKGDIAEGYSVSREKKESFPLTVTSAQKNPTAFYLCASRQRAHPSEQYFGPGTRLTVT.

The chain has TRBV18 and TRBJ2-7, with 7 bases identical to TRBD2. In germline, CDR1 is KGHSH, CDR2 LQKENI. V was clipped by 5 bases and J by 3 bases; unmatched bases: 10. This CDR3 has 15 residues. The CDR3 bases are TGTGCCAGCTCATCCGGGACTACGACCCGCTACGAGCAGTACTTC. This codes for CASSSGTTTRYEQYF. The full variable domain, rest sourced from reference TRBV18 and TRBJ2-7, is NAGVMQNPRHLVRRRGQEARLRCSPMKGHSHVYWYRQLPEEGLKFMVYLQKENIIDESGMPKERFSAEFPKEGPSILRIQQVVRGDSAAYFCASSSGTTTRYEQYFGPGTRLTVT.

CDR3 protein: CASSHVPGQGPNEQFF. The DNA for the CDR3 is TGTGCCAGCAGCCATGTTCCGGGACAGGGGCCTAATGAGCAGTTCTTC. The chain recombines TRBV4-2 with TRBJ2-1, with 10 positions matching TRBD1. The CDR3 is 16 residues long. The V and J ends lost 3 bases and 7 bases, in that order; junction bases with no gene match: 9. Germline CDR1 LGHNA, CDR2 YNFKEQ.

V gene TRBV28 combines with J gene TRBJ1-5, with no clear D. Germline CDR1 reads MDHEN; CDR2 reads SYDVKM. Trimming removed 6 bases at V and 9 bases at J, with 9 bases between. CDR3 length: 11 residues. The CDR3 sequence: CASSTSRPQHF. The CDR3 bases are TGTGCCAGCAGCACGTCGAGGCCCCAGCATTTT.

This chain's CDR3 is CASVGGLMNEQFF. The CDR3 bases are TGTGCCAGCGTCGGGGGGCTAATGAATGAGCAGTTCTTC. V and J are TRBV28 and TRBJ2-1; D may be TRBD2 (7 bases). The germline V gene encodes CDR1 MDHEN and CDR2 SYDVKM. This CDR3 has 13 amino acids. V gave up 8 bases and J gave up 7 bases, with 15 bases separating them.